This T cell receptor beta chain appears in the sequencing data of a study of early T cells in non-severe SARS-CoV-2 infection (dated by TCRdb to about 2021). Context from the whole study: Because TCR sequencing was done on bulk RNA from unsorted whole blood, the alpha and beta chains could not be paired. Overall study outcomes, separate from this receptor: VDJdb matching was skewed toward anti-spike CD8 responses and likely underestimated virus-specific expansions, missing private and CD4 specificities.

The library was made by 5' RACE. Sequencing instrument: NextSeq 500. The TCR library protocol attached unique molecular identifiers to individual cDNA molecules to correct for sequencing error and PCR bias. Sequencing covered both TCR alpha and beta chains, and within each sample the abundances of alpha and beta sequences were tightly co-correlated. Per the authors' processing: Decombinator V4 was used to annotate the V gene, J gene and CDR3 of the TCR sequences. TCRs were defined as expanded if a significant change between any two time points was detected under a Poisson model with p below 0.0001. TCR abundances were normalised to the total number of TCRs sequenced per sample and were expressed as counts per million. TRAV1-2 paired with TRAJ12, TRAJ20 or TRAJ33 defined MAIT TCRs, while TRAV10 paired with TRAJ18 defined iNKT TCRs. VDJdb, accessed 1 November 2021, was searched for CMV, EBV and SARS-CoV-2 annotated TCRs, with TCRs annotated for multiple antigens excluded. TCRdb reworked the public reads: Q25 trimming with fastp, MiXCR clone assembly, productive beta chains retained. Identical CDR3 proteins give one entry, which carries the most common genes and DNA. The V and J calls here are based on TCRdb, not the publication. The sample profile shows about 49,000 distinct CDR3 sequences; around 12% of them were found once. The leading ten clones occupy just over 2.5% of the sample.

Set within a cohort of healthcare workers in London, UK, this nested case-control study involved weekly PCR testing of nasopharyngeal swabs along with blood sampling. Between 23 and 31 March 2020, the week of the UK lockdown, healthcare workers were enrolled and then followed up weekly for as long as 16 weeks. Its CDR3 holds 15 amino acids, cysteine through phenylalanine. CDR3 DNA is the only sequence kept; it has 45 bases, read in frame from the first base. Between the V and J ends, shortened by 1 base and 2 bases respectively, the junction contains 11 bases. The table lists this clonotype with many counts. Its antigen is unknown. It has no much larger one-base neighbor in the sample; base qualities were not kept.

This chain is built from TRBV12-3 or TRBV12-4 and TRBJ2-5, with the D gene not clear enough to name. This receptor was obtained from an adult who was a healthcare worker with PCR-confirmed SARS-CoV-2 infection or an uninfected control (not recorded which). The sample was whole blood, taken at baseline. CDR3 protein: CASSLGALSQETQYF. Here is the DNA: TGTGCCAGCAGTTTAGGGGCCCTTAGTCAAGAGACCCAGTACTTC.